This T cell receptor beta chain was recovered during a study of blood T cells in healthy people across ages. Worth noting for this clonotype: A junction end diverges from the germline sequence, so it may reflect a read error.

Germline values: CDR1 MNHEY, CDR2 SVGAGI. The CDR3 runs 13 residues. The authors ran a second PCR of about 6 to 11 cycles using a sample-barcoded 5' primer and a J-beta primer mix. TCRdb processed the 5' RACE reads anew with MiXCR; each CDR3 protein has one entry. The sample contains 1.5 million to 2 million distinct CDR3 sequences, around 35% of which appear only once. The genes are TRBV6-5 and TRBJ2-5, with a possible D match to TRBD2 (5 bases). Material: blood. The sequence was obtained from a woman in her twenties or thirties in good health. The CDR3 sequence: CASSAPGRETRYF. CDR3 bases: TGTGCCAGCAGTGCCCCGGGGAGAGAGACCCGGTACTTC.